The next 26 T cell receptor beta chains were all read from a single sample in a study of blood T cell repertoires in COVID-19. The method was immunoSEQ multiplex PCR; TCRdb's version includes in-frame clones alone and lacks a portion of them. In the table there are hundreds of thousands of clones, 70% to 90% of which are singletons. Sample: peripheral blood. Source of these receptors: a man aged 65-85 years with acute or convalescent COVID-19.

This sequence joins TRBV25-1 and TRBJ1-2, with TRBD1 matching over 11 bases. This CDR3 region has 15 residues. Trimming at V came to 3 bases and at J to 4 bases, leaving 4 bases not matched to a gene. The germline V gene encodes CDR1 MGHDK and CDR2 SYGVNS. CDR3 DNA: TGTGCCAGCAGTGAGGGACAGGGGGGTTTCTATGGCTACACCTTC. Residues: CASSEGQGGFYGYTF.

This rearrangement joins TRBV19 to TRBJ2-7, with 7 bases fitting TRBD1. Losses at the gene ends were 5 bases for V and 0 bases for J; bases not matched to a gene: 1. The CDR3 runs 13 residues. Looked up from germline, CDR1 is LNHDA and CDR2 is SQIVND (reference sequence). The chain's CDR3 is CASSWDSSYEQYF. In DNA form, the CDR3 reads TGTGCCAGTAGTTGGGACAGCTCCTACGAGCAGTACTTC.

CDR3 nucleotides: TGCGCCAGCAGCTTTCAGGGGGCCCCGAACACTGAAGCTTTCTTT. Protein sequence: CASSFQGAPNTEAFF. The chain couples TRBV5-1 to TRBJ1-1; 8 bases fit TRBD1. The CDR3 is made up of 15 amino acids. After removal of 2 bases from V and 1 base from J, the junction contained 4 bases not matched to a gene. CDR1 is SGHRS, CDR2 YFSETQ, per germline.

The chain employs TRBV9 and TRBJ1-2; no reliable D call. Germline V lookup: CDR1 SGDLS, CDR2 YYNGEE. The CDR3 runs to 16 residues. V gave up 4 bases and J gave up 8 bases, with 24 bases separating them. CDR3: CASSPHREGGGLGYTF. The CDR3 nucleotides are TGTGCCAGCAGCCCCCACAGAGAGGGAGGAGGATTAGGCTACACCTTC.

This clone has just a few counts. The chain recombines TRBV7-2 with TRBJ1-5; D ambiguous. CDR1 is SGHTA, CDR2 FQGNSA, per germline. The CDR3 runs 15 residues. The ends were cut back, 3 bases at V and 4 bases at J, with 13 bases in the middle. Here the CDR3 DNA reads TGTGCCAGCAGCTTCCGGGGTGGACTTAATCAGCCCCAGCATTTT. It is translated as CASSFRGGLNQPQHF.

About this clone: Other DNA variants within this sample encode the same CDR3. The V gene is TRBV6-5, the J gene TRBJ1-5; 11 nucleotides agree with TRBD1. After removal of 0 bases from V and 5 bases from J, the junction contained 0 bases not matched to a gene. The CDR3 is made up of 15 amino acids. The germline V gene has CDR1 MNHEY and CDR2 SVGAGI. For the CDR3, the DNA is TGTGCCAGCAGTTACTCGGGACAGGGGGATCAGCCCCAGCATTTT. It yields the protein CASSYSGQGDQPQHF.

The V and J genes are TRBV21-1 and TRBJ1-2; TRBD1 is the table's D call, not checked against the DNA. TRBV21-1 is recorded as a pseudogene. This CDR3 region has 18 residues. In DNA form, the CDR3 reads TGTGCCAGCAGCAAAGATACCCCTATCGGGGACAGTGACTATGGCTACACCTTC. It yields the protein CASSKDTPIGDSDYGYTF.

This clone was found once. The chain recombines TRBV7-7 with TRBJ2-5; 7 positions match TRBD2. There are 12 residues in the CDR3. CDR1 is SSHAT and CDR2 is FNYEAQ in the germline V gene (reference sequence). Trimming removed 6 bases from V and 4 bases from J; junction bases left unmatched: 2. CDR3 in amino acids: CASRGEGETQYF. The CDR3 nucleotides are TGTGCCAGCAGAGGGGAGGGAGAGACCCAGTACTTC.

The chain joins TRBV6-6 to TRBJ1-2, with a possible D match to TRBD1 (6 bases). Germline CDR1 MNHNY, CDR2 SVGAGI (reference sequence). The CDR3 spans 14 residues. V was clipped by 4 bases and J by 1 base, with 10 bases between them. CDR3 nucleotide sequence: TGTGCCAGCAGTTCGGGGGGCCGTAACTATGGCTACACCTTC. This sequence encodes CASSSGGRNYGYTF.

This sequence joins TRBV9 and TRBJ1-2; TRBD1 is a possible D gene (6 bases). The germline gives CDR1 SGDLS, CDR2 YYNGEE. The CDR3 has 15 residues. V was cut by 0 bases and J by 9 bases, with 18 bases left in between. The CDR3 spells CASSVEGRGITSYTF. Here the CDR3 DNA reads TGTGCCAGCAGCGTAGAGGGCAGGGGAATTACCAGCTACACCTTC.

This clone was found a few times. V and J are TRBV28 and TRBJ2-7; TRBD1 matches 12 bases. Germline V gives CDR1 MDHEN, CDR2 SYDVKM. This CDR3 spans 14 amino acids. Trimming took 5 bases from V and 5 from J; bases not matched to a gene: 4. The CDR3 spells CASSGTGGRDEQYF. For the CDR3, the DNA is TGTGCCAGCAGTGGGACAGGGGGCCGCGACGAGCAGTACTTC.

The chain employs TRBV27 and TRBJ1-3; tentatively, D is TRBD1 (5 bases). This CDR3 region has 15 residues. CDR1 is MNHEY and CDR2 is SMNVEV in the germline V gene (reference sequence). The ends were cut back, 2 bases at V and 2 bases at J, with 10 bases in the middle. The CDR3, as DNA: TGTGCCAGCAGTTTAAGGGGAACAGCTGGAAACACCATATATTTT. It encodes CASSLRGTAGNTIYF.

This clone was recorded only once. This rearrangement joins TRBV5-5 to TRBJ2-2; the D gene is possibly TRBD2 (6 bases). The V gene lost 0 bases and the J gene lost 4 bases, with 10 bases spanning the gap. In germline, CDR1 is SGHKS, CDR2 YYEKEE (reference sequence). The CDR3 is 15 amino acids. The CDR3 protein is CASSLGWGGTGELFF. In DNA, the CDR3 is TGTGCCAGCAGCTTGGGGTGGGGAGGCACCGGGGAGCTGTTTTTT.

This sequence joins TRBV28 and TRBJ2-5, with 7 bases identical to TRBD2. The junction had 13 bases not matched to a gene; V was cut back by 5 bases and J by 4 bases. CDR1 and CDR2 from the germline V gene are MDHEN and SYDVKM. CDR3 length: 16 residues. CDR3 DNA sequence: TGTGCCAGCAGTCATACCGGTTCCGGGGGGAGAGAGACCCAGTACTTC. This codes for CASSHTGSGGRETQYF.

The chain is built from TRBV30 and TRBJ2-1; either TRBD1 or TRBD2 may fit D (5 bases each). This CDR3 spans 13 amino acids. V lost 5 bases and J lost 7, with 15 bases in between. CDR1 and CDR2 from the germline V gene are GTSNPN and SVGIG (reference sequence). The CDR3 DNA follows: TGTGCCTGGGGACTTCGACCAGGGAATGAGCAGTTCTTC. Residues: CAWGLRPGNEQFF.

The CDR3: CASSIPSGFRGELFF. In nucleotides, the CDR3 is TGTGCCAGTAGTATCCCCTCAGGGTTCAGGGGGGAGCTGTTTTTT. The rearrangement links TRBV19 to TRBJ2-2; a weak D match, TRBD1 (5 bases). The CDR3 contains 15 residues. Trimming took off 3 bases at V and 8 bases at J, with 16 bases between the two ends. Germline CDR1 LNHDA, CDR2 SQIVND (reference sequence).

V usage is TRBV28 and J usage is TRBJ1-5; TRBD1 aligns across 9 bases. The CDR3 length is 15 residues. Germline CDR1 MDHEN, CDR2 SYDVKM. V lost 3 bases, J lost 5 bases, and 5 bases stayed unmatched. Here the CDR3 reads CASSFTGQGYQPQHF. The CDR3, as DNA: TGTGCCAGCAGTTTCACGGGACAGGGCTATCAGCCCCAGCATTTT.

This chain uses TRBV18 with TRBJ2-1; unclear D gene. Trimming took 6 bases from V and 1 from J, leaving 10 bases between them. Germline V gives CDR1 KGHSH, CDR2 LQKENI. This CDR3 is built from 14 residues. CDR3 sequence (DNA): TGTGCCAGCTCCCCCCCAATGTCCTACAATGAGCAGTTCTTC. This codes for CASSPPMSYNEQFF.

CDR3 nucleotide sequence: TGTGCCAGCACCCCAAGACCGGAGGGGTACGAGCAGTACTTC. It codes for CASTPRPEGYEQYF. The chain couples TRBV6-2 or TRBV6-3 to TRBJ2-7; TRBD2 might be the D (6 bases). Germline CDR1 and CDR2: MNHEY and SVGEGT. Trimming removed 7 bases from V and 4 bases from J, with 17 bases in between. The CDR3 runs to 14 residues.

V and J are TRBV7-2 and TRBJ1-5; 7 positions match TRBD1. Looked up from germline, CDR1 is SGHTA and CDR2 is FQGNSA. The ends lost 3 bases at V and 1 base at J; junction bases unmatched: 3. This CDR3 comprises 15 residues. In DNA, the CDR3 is TGTGCCAGCAGCTTCTCCAGGGGGAGCAATCAGCCCCAGCATTTT. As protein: CASSFSRGSNQPQHF.

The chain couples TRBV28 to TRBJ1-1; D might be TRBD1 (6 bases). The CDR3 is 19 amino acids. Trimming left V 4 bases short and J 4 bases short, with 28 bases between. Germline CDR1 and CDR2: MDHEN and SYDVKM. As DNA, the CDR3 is TGTGCCAGCAGTTGGCGGCGGGGGGGCTTCGGCAAGGAGACCACTGAAGCTTTCTTT. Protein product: CASSWRRGGFGKETTEAFF.

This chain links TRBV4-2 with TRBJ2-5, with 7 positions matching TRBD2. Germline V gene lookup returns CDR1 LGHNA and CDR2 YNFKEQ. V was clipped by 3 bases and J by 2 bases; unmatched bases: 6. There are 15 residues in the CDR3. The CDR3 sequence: CASSQASSGQETQYF. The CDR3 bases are TGTGCCAGCAGCCAGGCTTCTAGCGGACAAGAGACCCAGTACTTC.

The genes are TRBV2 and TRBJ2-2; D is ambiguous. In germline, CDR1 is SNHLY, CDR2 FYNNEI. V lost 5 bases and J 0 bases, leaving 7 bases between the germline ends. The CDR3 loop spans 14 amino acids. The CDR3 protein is CASSRLANTGELFF. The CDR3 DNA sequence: TGTGCCAGCAGTCGACTGGCGAACACCGGGGAGCTGTTTTTT.

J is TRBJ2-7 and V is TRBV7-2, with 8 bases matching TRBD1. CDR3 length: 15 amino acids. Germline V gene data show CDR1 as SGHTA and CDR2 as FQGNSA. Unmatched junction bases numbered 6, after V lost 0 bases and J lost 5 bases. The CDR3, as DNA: TGTGCCAGCAGCTTAGCTGGACAGGGCATACACGAGCAGTACTTC. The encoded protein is CASSLAGQGIHEQYF.

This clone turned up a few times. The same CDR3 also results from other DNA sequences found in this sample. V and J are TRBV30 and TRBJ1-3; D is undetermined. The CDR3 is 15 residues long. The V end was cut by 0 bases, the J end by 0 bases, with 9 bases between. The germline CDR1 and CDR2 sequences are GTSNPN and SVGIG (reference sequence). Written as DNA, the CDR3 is TGTGCCTGGAGTGTACTGCGGTCCTCTGGAAACACCATATATTTT. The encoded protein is CAWSVLRSSGNTIYF. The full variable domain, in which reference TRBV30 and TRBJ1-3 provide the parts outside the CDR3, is SQTIHQWPATLVQPVGSPLSLECTVEGTSNPNLYWYRQAAGRGLQLLFYSVGIGQISSEVPQNLSASRPQDRQFILSSKKLLLSDSGFYLCAWSVLRSSGNTIYFGEGSWLTVV.

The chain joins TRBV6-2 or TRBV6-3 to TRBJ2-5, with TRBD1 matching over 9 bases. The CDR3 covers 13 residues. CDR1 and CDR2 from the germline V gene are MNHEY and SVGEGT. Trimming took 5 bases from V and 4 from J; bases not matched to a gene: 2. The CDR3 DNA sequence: TGTGCCAGCAGTCAGGACAGGGGAGAGACCCAGTACTTC. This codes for CASSQDRGETQYF.